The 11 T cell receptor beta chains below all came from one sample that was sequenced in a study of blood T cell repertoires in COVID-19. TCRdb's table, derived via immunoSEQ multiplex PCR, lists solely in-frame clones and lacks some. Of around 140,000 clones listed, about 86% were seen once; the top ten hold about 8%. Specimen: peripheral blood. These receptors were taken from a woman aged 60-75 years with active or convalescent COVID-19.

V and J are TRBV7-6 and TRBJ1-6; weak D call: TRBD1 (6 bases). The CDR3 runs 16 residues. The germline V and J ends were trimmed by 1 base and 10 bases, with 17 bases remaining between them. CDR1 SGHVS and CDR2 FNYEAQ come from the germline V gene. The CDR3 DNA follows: TGTGCCAGCAGCTTAGTAGCGGGGGCCGGTAACTCACCCCTCCACTTT. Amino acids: CASSLVAGAGNSPLHF.

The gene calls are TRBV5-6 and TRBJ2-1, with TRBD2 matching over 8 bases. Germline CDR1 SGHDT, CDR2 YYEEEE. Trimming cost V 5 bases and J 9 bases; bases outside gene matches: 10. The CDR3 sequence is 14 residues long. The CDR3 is CASSSGLGYGEQFF. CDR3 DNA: TGTGCCAGCAGTTCGGGACTAGGGTACGGTGAGCAGTTCTTC.

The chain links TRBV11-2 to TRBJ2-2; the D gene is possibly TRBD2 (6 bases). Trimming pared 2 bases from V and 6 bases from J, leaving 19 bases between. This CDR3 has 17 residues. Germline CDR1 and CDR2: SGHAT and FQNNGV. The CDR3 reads CASSLLLRERLSGELFF. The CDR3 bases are TGTGCCAGCAGCTTATTGCTCCGGGAGAGGTTGTCCGGGGAGCTGTTTTTT.

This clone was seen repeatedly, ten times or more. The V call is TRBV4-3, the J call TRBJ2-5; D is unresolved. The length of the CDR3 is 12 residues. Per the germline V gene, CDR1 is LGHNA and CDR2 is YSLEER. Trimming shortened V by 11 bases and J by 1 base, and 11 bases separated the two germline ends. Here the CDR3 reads CAFPGPQETQYF. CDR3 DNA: TGCGCCTTCCCTGGCCCCCAAGAGACCCAGTACTTC.

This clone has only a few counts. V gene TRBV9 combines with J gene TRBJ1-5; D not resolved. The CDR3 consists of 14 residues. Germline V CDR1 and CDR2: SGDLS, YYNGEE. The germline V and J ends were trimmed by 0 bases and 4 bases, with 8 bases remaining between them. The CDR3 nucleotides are TGTGCCAGCAGCGTAGGATCGGAGAATCAGCCCCAGCATTTT. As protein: CASSVGSENQPQHF.

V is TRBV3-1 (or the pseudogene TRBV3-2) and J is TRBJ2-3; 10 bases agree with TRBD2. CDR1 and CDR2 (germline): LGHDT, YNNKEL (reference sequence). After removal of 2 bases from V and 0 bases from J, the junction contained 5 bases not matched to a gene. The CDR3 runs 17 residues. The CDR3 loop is CASSQPRLAGSTDTQYF. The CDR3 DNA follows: TGTGCCAGCAGCCAACCCCGACTAGCGGGTAGCACAGATACGCAGTATTTT.

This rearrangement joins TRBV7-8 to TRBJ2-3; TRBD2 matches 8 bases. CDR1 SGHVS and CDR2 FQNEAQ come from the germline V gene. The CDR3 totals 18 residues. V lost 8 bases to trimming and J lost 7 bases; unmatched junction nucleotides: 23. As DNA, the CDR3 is TGTGCCAGCGGCCCCGGGGTAGCGGGATCCTTCTTTATGTATACGCAGTATTTT. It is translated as CASGPGVAGSFFMYTQYF.

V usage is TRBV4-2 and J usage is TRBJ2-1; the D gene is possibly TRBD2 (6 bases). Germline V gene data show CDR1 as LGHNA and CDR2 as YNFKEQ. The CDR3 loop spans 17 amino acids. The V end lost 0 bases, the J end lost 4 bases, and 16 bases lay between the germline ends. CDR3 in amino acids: CASSQDPSGTLYNEQFF. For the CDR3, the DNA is TGTGCCAGCAGCCAAGATCCCTCCGGGACTCTTTACAATGAGCAGTTCTTC.

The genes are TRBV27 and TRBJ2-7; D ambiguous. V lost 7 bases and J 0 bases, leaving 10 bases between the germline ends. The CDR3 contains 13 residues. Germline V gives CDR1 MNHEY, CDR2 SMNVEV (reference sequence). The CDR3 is CASMGTISYEQYF. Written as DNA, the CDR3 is TGTGCCAGCATGGGCACGATCTCCTACGAGCAGTACTTC.

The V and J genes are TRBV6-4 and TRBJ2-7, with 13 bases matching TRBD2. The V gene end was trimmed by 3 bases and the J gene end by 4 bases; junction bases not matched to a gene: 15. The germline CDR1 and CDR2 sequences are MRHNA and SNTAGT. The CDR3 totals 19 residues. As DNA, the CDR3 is TGTGCCAGCAGTGAGTGGGCCAGGGAGACTAGCGGGAGGTCTTACGAGCAGTACTTC. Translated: CASSEWARETSGRSYEQYF.

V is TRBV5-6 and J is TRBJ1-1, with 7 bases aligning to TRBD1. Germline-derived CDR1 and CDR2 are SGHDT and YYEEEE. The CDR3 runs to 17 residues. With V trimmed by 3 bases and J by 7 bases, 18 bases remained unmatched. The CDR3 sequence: CASSSRPGQRPQSEAFF. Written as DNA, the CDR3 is TGTGCCAGCAGCTCTCGACCGGGACAGCGCCCTCAAAGTGAAGCTTTCTTT.